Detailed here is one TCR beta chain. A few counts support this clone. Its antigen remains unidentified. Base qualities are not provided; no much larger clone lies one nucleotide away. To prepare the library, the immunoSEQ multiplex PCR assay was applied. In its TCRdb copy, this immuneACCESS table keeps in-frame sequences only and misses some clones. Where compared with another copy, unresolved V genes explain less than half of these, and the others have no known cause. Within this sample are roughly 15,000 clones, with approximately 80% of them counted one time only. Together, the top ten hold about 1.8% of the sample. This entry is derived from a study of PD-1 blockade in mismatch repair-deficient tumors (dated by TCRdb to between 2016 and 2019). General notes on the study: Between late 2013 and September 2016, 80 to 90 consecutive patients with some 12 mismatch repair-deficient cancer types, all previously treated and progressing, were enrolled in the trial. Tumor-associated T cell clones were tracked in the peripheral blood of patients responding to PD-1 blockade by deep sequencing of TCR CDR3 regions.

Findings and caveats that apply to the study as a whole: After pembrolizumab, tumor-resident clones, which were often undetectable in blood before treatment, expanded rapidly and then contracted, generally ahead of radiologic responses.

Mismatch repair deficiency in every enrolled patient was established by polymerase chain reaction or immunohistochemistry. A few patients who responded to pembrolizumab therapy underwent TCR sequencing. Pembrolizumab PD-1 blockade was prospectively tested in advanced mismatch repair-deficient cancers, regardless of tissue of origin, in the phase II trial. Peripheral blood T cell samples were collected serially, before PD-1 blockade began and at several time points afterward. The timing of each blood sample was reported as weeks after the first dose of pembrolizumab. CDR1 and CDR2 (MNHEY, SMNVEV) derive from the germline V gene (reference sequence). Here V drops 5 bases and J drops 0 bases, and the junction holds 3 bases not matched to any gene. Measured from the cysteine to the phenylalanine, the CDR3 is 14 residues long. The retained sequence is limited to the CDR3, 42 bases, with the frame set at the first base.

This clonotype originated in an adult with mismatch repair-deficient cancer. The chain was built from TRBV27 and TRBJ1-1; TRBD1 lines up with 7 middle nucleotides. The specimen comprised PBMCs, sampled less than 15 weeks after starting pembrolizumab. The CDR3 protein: CASSRTGLNTEAFF. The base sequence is TGTGCCAGCAGTAGGACAGGTCTGAACACTGAAGCTTTCTTT.